Below, 14 T cell receptor beta chains from the same sample are listed, as sequenced in a study of T cells in Graves' hyperthyroidism and ophthalmopathy. RNA transcripts were the template for amplifying TCR beta CDR3 regions. RT-PCR in the first round (using the HTBI primer set) targeted the TCR CDR3. Each CDR3 protein gets one entry after TCRdb re-called the multiplex PCR reads with MiXCR. The data contain more than 300,000 distinct CDR3 sequences, 17% of them singletons. Sample: blood. These TCRs come from a woman in her 30s with Graves' hyperthyroidism that later progressed to Graves' ophthalmopathy.

This clonotype was seen ten or more times. The genes are TRBV5-1 and TRBJ2-7, with D uncertain. The V gene lost 1 base and the J gene lost 5 bases, with 16 bases spanning the gap. The germline CDR1 and CDR2 sequences are SGHRS and YFSETQ. This CDR3 is built from 15 residues. CDR3 in DNA: TGCGCCAGCAGCTTGTCAGTGAATGGGGAAGACGAGCAGTACTTC. This sequence encodes CASSLSVNGEDEQYF.

Turning to this clonotype: A read error may produce the germline difference seen at one junction end. The chain has TRBV29-1 and TRBJ1-4; no clear D gene. The CDR3 runs 13 residues. In germline, CDR1 is SQVTM, CDR2 ANQGSEA. The CDR3 nucleotides are TGCAGCGTCGAAGTGGGTGTCGCGGGAAAACTGTTTTTT. Translated: CSVEVGVAGKLFF.

Ten or more counts support this clonotype. This sequence joins TRBV19 and TRBJ2-2; TRBD1 matches at 8 bases. CDR1 and CDR2 (germline): LNHDA, SQIVND (reference sequence). This CDR3 spans 15 amino acids. The V gene end was trimmed by 2 bases and the J gene end by 9 bases; junction bases not matched to a gene: 8. The CDR3 DNA is TGTGCCAGTAGTATATGGACCGGACAGGGCCGGGAGCTGTTTTTT. Protein: CASSIWTGQGRELFF.

The table lists this clonotype with a few counts. The chain combines TRBV11-1 with TRBJ2-3; D remains unclear. The germline V gene encodes CDR1 SGHAT and CDR2 FQDESV (reference sequence). This CDR3 comprises 14 residues. Trimming took off 5 bases at V and 5 bases at J, with 14 bases between the two ends. DNA for the CDR3: TGTGCCAGCAGCCCCGGGTTGCCCGAAGATACGCAGTATTTT. It codes for CASSPGLPEDTQYF.

A remark on this clonotype: A much larger clonotype is one base distant, so this may be a read error. The chain joins TRBV2 to TRBJ2-7; 8 bases are a match to TRBD1. The CDR3 sequence is 15 residues long. From germline, CDR1 is SNHLY and CDR2 FYNNEI. V lost 6 bases and J lost 0; bases outside the gene matches: 7. The CDR3 region is CASSPGQVSSYEQYF. DNA for the CDR3: TGTGCCAGCAGCCCGGGACAGGTGAGCTCCTACGAGCAGTACTTC.

This clonotype was seen a handful of times. J is TRBJ2-1 and V is TRBV2, with 7 positions matching TRBD2. Germline CDR1 SNHLY, CDR2 FYNNEI. V shed 1 base, J shed 15 bases, and the junction held 9 bases outside the gene matches. This CDR3 region has 13 residues. The DNA for the CDR3 is TGTGCCAGCAGTGAAGAGGCTCGCGGGAGTCGGTTCTTC. It specifies CASSEEARGSRFF. Drawing the rest from reference TRBV2 and TRBJ2-1, the complete variable domain is EPEVTQTPSHQVTQMGQEVILRCVPISNHLYFYWYRQILGQKVEFLVSFYNNEISEKSEIFDDQFSVERPDGSNFTLKIRSTKLEDSAMYFCASSEEARGSRFFGPGTRLTVL.

In this sample, this clonotype turned up many times. The chain links TRBV28 to TRBJ2-2; 8 positions agree with TRBD2. Germline V lookup: CDR1 MDHEN, CDR2 SYDVKM. This CDR3 contains 15 residues. V lost 6 bases, J lost 6 bases, and 9 bases stayed unmatched. CDR3 DNA sequence: TGTGCCAGCAGCTCTTTCCGGGGGGGGTCCGGGGAGCTGTTTTTT. Translating gives CASSSFRGGSGELFF.

This clonotype turned up a few times. The rearrangement uses TRBV19 and TRBJ2-3; perhaps TRBD1 as D (6 bases). The CDR3 runs 15 residues. Germline CDR1 reads LNHDA; CDR2 reads SQIVND (reference sequence). V gave up 9 bases and J gave up 3 bases, with 19 bases separating them. The CDR3 region is CASKGVGPVTDTQYF. CDR3 sequence (DNA): TGTGCCAGCAAGGGGGTGGGTCCGGTAACAGATACGCAGTATTTT.

This clonotype was seen repeatedly, ten times or more. The rearrangement joins TRBV10-3 to TRBJ1-2; 11 nucleotides agree with TRBD1. Germline loops: CDR1 ENHRY, CDR2 SYGVKD. This CDR3 has 19 amino acids. Unmatched junction bases numbered 16, after V lost 0 bases and J lost 7 bases. As DNA, the CDR3 is TGTGCCATCAGTGAGTCGAACTCTGGACAGGGGGCGCCTTCTAGTGGCTACACCTTC. Protein product: CAISESNSGQGAPSSGYTF.

This clonotype was observed at least ten times. The rearrangement joins TRBV6-1 to TRBJ2-6; no reliable D call. CDR1 and CDR2 (germline): MNHNS, SASEGT. The CDR3 is 12 residues long. The ends were cut back, 2 bases at V and 9 bases at J, with 5 bases in the middle. CDR3 DNA sequence: TGTGCCAGCAGTGAATGGGTCAACGTCCTGACTTTC. Protein sequence: CASSEWVNVLTF.

Remarks on this clonotype: A much larger clone lies a single base off, so this may be a read error. The rearrangement uses TRBV28 and TRBJ1-1; D is possibly TRBD1 (5 bases). The germline gives CDR1 MDHEN, CDR2 SYDVKM. CDR3 length equals 14 residues. The chain's CDR3 is CASSERQMNTEASF. For the CDR3, the DNA is TGTGCCAGCAGTGAAAGACAGATGAACACTGAAGCTTCCTTT.

This clonotype was seen ten or more times. CDR3 in amino acids: CAITPANSYNEQFF. DNA of the CDR3: TGTGCCATCACCCCAGCGAACTCCTACAATGAGCAGTTCTTC. V is TRBV10-3 and J is TRBJ2-1; D gene uncertain. CDR1 ENHRY and CDR2 SYGVKD come from the germline V gene. The CDR3 consists of 14 residues. V dropped 7 bases and J dropped 0 bases, with 10 bases sitting between them.

This clonotype has a count of ten or more. The chain employs TRBV7-9 and TRBJ1-6, with TRBD1 matching 10 bases. CDR3 length: 15 amino acids. V shed 5 bases, J shed 9 bases, and the junction held 7 bases outside the gene matches. CDR1 is SEHNR, CDR2 FQNEAQ, per germline (reference sequence). The CDR3 DNA reads as TGTGCCAGCAGCCTTACCGGGACAGGGGTTTCACCCCTCCACTTT. Amino acids: CASSLTGTGVSPLHF.

This chain links TRBV9 with TRBJ2-5, with TRBD2 matching over 11 bases. Trimming cost V 3 bases and J 7 bases; bases outside gene matches: 11. This CDR3 is 16 amino acids long. In germline, CDR1 is SGDLS, CDR2 YYNGEE. The chain's CDR3 is CASSADLAGGRRTQYF. In DNA form, the CDR3 reads TGTGCCAGCAGCGCAGATTTAGCGGGGGGGAGGAGGACCCAGTACTTC.